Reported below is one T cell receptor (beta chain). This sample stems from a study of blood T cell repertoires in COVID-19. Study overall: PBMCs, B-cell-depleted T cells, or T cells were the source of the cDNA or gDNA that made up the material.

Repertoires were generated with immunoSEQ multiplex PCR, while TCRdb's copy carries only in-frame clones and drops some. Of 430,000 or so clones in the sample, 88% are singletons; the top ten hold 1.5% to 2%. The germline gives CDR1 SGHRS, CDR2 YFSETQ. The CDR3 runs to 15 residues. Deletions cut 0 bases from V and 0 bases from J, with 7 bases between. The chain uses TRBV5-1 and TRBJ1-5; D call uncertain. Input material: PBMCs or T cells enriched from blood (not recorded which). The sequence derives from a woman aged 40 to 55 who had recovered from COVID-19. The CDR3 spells CASSLDPYSNQPQHF. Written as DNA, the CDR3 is TGCGCCAGCAGCTTGGATCCCTATAGCAATCAGCCCCAGCATTTT.